This entry concerns a single TCR beta chain. The V gene lost 7 bases and the J gene lost 1 base, with 11 bases spanning the gap. The CDR3 length is 13 residues. Germline V lookup: CDR1 SNHLY, CDR2 FYNNEI. This entry comes from a study of control samples from healthy donors and cancer patients. Clones were read by immunoSEQ multiplex PCR, and TCRdb kept only the in-frame ones, dropping some. The sample holds around 63,000 clones, more than 70% seen once. Material for sequencing was PBMCs. The clonotype comes from a woman aged 45 to 65 with head and neck cancer. This chain uses TRBV2 with TRBJ2-7; D tentatively fits TRBD1 or TRBD2 (6 bases each). The CDR3 spells CASIEGGSYEQYF. In nucleotides, the CDR3 is TGTGCCAGCATTGAGGGGGGATCCTACGAGCAGTACTTC.